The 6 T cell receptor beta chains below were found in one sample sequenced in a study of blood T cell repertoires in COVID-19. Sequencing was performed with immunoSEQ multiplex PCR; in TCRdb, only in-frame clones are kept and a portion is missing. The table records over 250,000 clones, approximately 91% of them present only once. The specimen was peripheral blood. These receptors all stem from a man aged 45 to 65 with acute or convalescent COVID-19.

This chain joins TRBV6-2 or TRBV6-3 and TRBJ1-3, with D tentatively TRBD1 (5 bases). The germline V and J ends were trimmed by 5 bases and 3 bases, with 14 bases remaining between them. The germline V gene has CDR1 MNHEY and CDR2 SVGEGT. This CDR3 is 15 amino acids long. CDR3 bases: TGTGCCAGCAGTACGAGGCAGGGTCTTGGAAACACCATATATTTT. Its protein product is CASSTRQGLGNTIYF.

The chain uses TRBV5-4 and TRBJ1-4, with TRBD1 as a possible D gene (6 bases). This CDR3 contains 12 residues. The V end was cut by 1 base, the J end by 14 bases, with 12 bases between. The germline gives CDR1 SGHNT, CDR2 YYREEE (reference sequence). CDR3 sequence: CASSLNREELFF. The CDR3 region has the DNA TGTGCCAGCAGCTTGAACAGGGAAGAGCTGTTTTTT.

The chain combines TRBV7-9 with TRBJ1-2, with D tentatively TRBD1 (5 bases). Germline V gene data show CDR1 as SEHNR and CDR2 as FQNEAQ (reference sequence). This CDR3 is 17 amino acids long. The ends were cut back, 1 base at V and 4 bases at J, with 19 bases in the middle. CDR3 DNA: TGTGCCAGCAGCTTAGGGGGGAATGGGAGGGCTGGCTATGGCTACACCTTC. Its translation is CASSLGGNGRAGYGYTF.

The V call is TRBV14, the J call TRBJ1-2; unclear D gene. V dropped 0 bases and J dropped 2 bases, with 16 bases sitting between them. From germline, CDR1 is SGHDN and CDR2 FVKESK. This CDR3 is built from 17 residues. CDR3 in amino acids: CASSQDPRREKNYGYTF. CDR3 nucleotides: TGTGCCAGCAGCCAAGACCCTAGACGGGAGAAGAACTATGGCTACACCTTC.

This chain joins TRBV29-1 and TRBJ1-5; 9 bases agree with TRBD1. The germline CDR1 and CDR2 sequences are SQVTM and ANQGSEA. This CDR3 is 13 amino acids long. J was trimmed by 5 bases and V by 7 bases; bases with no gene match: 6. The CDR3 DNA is TGCAGCGGGGGACAGGGATGGGATCAGCCCCAGCATTTT. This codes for CSGGQGWDQPQHF.

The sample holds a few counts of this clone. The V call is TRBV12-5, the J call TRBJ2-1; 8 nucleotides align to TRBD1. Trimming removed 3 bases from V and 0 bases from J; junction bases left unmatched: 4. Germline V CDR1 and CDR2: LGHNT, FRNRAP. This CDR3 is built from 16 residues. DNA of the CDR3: TGTGCTAGTGGTTTTGGGGGACAGGCCTCCTACAATGAGCAGTTCTTC. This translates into CASGFGGQASYNEQFF.